This T cell receptor beta chain was observed in a study of blood T cell repertoires in COVID-19. Study in general: Spain, Italy and the United States supplied samples that represented acute and convalescent COVID-19. PBMCs, B-cell-depleted T cells, or T cells were the source of the cDNA or gDNA that made up the material.

This table comes from immunoSEQ multiplex PCR, and its TCRdb copy is limited to in-frame clones, with some not included. The sample contains approximately 260,000 clones, roughly 84% of which appear only once. The ends were cut back, 3 bases at V and 2 bases at J, with 17 bases in the middle. The CDR3 length is 15 residues. Looked up from germline, CDR1 is DFQATT and CDR2 is SNEGSKA (reference sequence). Specimen: peripheral blood. The chain links TRBV20-1 to TRBJ2-7, with D possibly being TRBD1 (6 bases). The sequence was obtained from a human donor in a cohort sampled during active COVID-19. The CDR3 is CSASGTLEGAYEQYF. The CDR3 DNA sequence: TGCAGTGCTAGTGGGACACTTGAAGGGGCCTACGAGCAGTACTTC.